These 17 T cell receptor beta chains share one sample of origin, sequenced in a study of blood T cell repertoires in COVID-19. Some clones are missing from TCRdb's copy, which holds only in-frame ones; the method was immunoSEQ multiplex PCR. The sample holds about 410,000 clones, around nine tenths seen once. Sequenced sample: peripheral blood. These TCRs come from a middle-aged woman with COVID-19, enrolled during active disease.

This clone occurred once. The chain employs TRBV4-3 and TRBJ2-7, with TRBD1 matching over 7 bases. Per the germline V gene, CDR1 is LGHNA and CDR2 is YSLEER. CDR3 size: 15 residues. V was clipped by 3 bases and J by 2 bases; unmatched bases: 7. CDR3: CASSQATGSAYEQYF. CDR3 DNA: TGCGCCAGCAGCCAGGCGACAGGGTCCGCCTACGAGCAGTACTTC.

This clone was found a few times. The chain is built from TRBV6-2 or TRBV6-3 and TRBJ1-2; a possible D gene is TRBD1 (6 bases). Trimming stripped 5 bases from V and 4 bases from J, with 17 bases between. CDR3 length equals 15 residues. Germline V gives CDR1 MNHEY, CDR2 SVGEGT. The chain's CDR3 is CASSGTRLLFYGYTF. The CDR3 nucleotides are TGTGCCAGCAGTGGGACAAGACTGCTTTTCTATGGCTACACCTTC.

V is TRBV9 and J is TRBJ2-2; no definite D call. The length of the CDR3 is 15 residues. CDR1 is SGDLS, CDR2 YYNGEE, per germline. V lost 4 bases, J lost 4 bases, and 14 bases lay in between. The CDR3 here is CASSPIRVFTGELFF. CDR3 DNA: TGTGCCAGCAGCCCAATCCGGGTCTTCACCGGGGAGCTGTTTTTT.

The chain recombines TRBV7-3 with TRBJ2-1; a weak D match, TRBD1 (5 bases). The CDR3 loop spans 14 amino acids. V lost 5 bases to trimming and J lost 0 bases, with 8 bases between them. CDR1 and CDR2 from the germline V gene are SGHTA and FQGTGA. The CDR3 sequence: CASSTGTSYNEQFF. CDR3 bases: TGTGCCAGCAGCACAGGTACCTCCTACAATGAGCAGTTCTTC.

A few counts support this clone. This chain links TRBV30 with TRBJ1-3; possible D gene TRBD1, 5 bases. The CDR3 length is 12 residues. Germline CDR1 is GTSNPN and CDR2 is SVGIG (reference sequence). V was cut by 4 bases and J by 3 bases, with 7 bases left in between. The CDR3 region is CAWKGVGNTIYF. CDR3 nucleotides: TGTGCCTGGAAAGGGGTTGGAAACACCATATATTTT.

The V gene is TRBV30, the J gene TRBJ2-7, with 9 bases identical to TRBD1. After removal of 3 bases from V and 3 bases from J, the junction contained 12 bases not matched to a gene. CDR1 GTSNPN and CDR2 SVGIG come from the germline V gene (reference sequence). This CDR3 has 16 amino acids. The CDR3 DNA reads as TGTGCCTGGAGCGGGATCCGGGACAGGGTAGACTACGAGCAGTACTTC. Translated, it gives CAWSGIRDRVDYEQYF. Variable domain in full (rest from reference TRBV30 and TRBJ2-7): SQTIHQWPATLVQPVGSPLSLECTVEGTSNPNLYWYRQAAGRGLQLLFYSVGIGQISSEVPQNLSASRPQDRQFILSSKKLLLSDSGFYLCAWSGIRDRVDYEQYFGPGTRLTVT.

CDR3 protein: CASSLVQGSEQYF. The CDR3, as DNA: TGTGCCAGCAGTTTGGTACAGGGGAGCGAGCAGTACTTC. The V call is TRBV12-3 or TRBV12-4, the J call TRBJ2-7, with 7 bases that match TRBD1. The junction had 5 bases not matched to a gene; V was cut back by 3 bases and J by 6 bases. This CDR3 region has 13 residues.

The gene calls are TRBV30 and TRBJ2-5, with D tentatively TRBD1 (6 bases). Germline assignment: CDR1 GTSNPN and CDR2 SVGIG (reference sequence). The V and J ends lost 1 base and 4 bases respectively, with 13 bases between them. The CDR3 runs 14 residues. The CDR3 DNA reads TGTGCCTGGAGTGGACAGGTTATCTCAGAGACCCAGTACTTC. Translated, it gives CAWSGQVISETQYF.

The chain has TRBV28 and TRBJ1-5, with D maybe TRBD1 (5 bases). Germline V gene lookup returns CDR1 MDHEN and CDR2 SYDVKM. This CDR3 is built from 15 residues. Trimming cost V 1 base and J 4 bases, with 11 bases left between them. The CDR3 protein is CASSLSAGRNQPQHF. For the CDR3, the DNA is TGTGCCAGCAGTTTATCGGCAGGGAGGAATCAGCCCCAGCATTTT. The full variable domain, in which reference TRBV28 and TRBJ1-5 provide the parts outside the CDR3, is DVKVTQSSRYLVKRTGEKVFLECVQDMDHENMFWYRQDPGLGLRLIYFSYDVKMKEKGDIPEGYSVSREKKERFSLILESASTNQTSMYLCASSLSAGRNQPQHFGDGTRLSIL.

This clone was seen only a few times. The chain links TRBV19 to TRBJ2-2; the match to TRBD1 covers 9 bases. This CDR3 region has 15 residues. V was clipped by 4 bases and J by 4 bases; unmatched bases: 4. Looked up from germline, CDR1 is LNHDA and CDR2 is SQIVND (reference sequence). The DNA of the CDR3 is TGTGCCAGTAGTACAACAGGGGGCGGCACCGGGGAGCTGTTTTTT. Translation: CASSTTGGGTGELFF.

V gene TRBV19 combines with J gene TRBJ2-4; D is undetermined. The CDR3 runs 16 residues. Germline V gene lookup returns CDR1 LNHDA and CDR2 SQIVND (reference sequence). V was shortened by 1 base and J by 0 bases, with 10 bases between the two germline ends. CDR3 region: CASSIVPLIAKNIQYF. The CDR3 DNA is TGTGCCAGTAGTATAGTTCCCCTTATAGCCAAAAACATTCAGTACTTC.

V and J are TRBV5-1 and TRBJ1-1, with D possibly being TRBD1 (6 bases). In germline, CDR1 is SGHRS, CDR2 YFSETQ. Trimming removed 0 bases at V and 7 bases at J, with 10 bases between. This CDR3 comprises 13 residues. In DNA form, the CDR3 reads TGCGCCAGCAGCTTGGAACAGGGCCTTGAAGCTTTCTTT. Amino acid sequence: CASSLEQGLEAFF.

The chain couples TRBV7-2 to TRBJ2-2; 7 bases line up with TRBD2. The CDR3 consists of 17 residues. V lost 2 bases to trimming and J lost 2 bases; unmatched junction nucleotides: 8. The germline V gene encodes CDR1 SGHTA and CDR2 FQGNSA. The CDR3 reads CASSLFLSGGNTGELFF. The CDR3 DNA sequence: TGTGCCAGCAGCTTATTTCTATCGGGGGGAAACACCGGGGAGCTGTTTTTT.

This chain connects TRBV7-2 to TRBJ2-7; D might be TRBD1 (5 bases). The germline V gene encodes CDR1 SGHTA and CDR2 FQGNSA. Trimming took 3 bases from V and 2 from J, leaving 14 bases between them. This CDR3 is built from 15 residues. CDR3 region: CASSFSRRGPYEQYF. In DNA, the CDR3 is TGTGCCAGCAGCTTCTCTCGTAGGGGCCCCTACGAGCAGTACTTC.

The chain uses TRBV5-1 and TRBJ1-2, with 9 bases that match TRBD1. The length of the CDR3 is 15 residues. In germline, CDR1 is SGHRS, CDR2 YFSETQ. Trimming cost V 6 bases and J 5 bases; bases outside gene matches: 11. CDR3 nucleotide sequence: TGCGCCAGCACCAAAGGGGACAGGGACGAGTATGGCTACACCTTC. Translated, it gives CASTKGDRDEYGYTF.

The chain joins TRBV4-3 to TRBJ1-1; no clear D. Per the germline V gene, CDR1 is LGHNA and CDR2 is YSLEER. Trimming stripped 1 base from V and 1 base from J, with 10 bases between. This CDR3 region has 15 residues. The CDR3 here is CASSQGPLGNTEAFF. CDR3 nucleotide sequence: TGCGCCAGCAGCCAAGGCCCCCTCGGGAACACTGAAGCTTTCTTT.

The V call is TRBV2, the J call TRBJ1-6, with 9 bases matching TRBD1. The CDR3 is made up of 17 amino acids. CDR1 is SNHLY, CDR2 FYNNEI, per germline. V lost 4 bases to trimming and J lost 7 bases; unmatched junction nucleotides: 11. CDR3 bases: TGTGCCAGCAGTGGGACACCGGGACAGGGATCAAATTCACCCCTCCACTTT. Amino acids: CASSGTPGQGSNSPLHF.